This T cell receptor (beta chain) was sequenced in a study of OX40 agonist ivuxolimab in advanced cancers. Germline CDR1 reads KGHSH; CDR2 reads LQKENI. V lost 2 bases to trimming and J lost 5 bases; unmatched junction nucleotides: 2. The CDR3 loop spans 13 amino acids. This clone was counted once. Different DNA sequences within this sample yield the same CDR3. The table came from immunoSEQ multiplex PCR; TCRdb's copy has only in-frame clones and leaves some out. The sample shows 80,000 to 85,000 clones, 70% to 90% of them seen only once. The sequencing here drew on CD4+ or CD8+ T cells sorted from blood, taken in a trial of the OX40 agonist ivuxolimab. V gene TRBV18 combines with J gene TRBJ2-5, with 7 bases that match TRBD2. The clonotype originates from an adult with an advanced solid tumor such as melanoma, head and neck, liver or kidney cancer. In DNA form, the CDR3 reads TGTGCCAGCTCACCAACGGGAGGCGAGACCCAGTACTTC. Protein sequence: CASSPTGGETQYF. Supplemented by reference TRBV18 and TRBJ2-5, the full variable domain reads NAGVMQNPRHLVRRRGQEARLRCSPMKGHSHVYWYRQLPEEGLKFMVYLQKENIIDESGMPKERFSAEFPKEGPSILRIQQVVRGDSAAYFCASSPTGGETQYFGPGTRLLVL.